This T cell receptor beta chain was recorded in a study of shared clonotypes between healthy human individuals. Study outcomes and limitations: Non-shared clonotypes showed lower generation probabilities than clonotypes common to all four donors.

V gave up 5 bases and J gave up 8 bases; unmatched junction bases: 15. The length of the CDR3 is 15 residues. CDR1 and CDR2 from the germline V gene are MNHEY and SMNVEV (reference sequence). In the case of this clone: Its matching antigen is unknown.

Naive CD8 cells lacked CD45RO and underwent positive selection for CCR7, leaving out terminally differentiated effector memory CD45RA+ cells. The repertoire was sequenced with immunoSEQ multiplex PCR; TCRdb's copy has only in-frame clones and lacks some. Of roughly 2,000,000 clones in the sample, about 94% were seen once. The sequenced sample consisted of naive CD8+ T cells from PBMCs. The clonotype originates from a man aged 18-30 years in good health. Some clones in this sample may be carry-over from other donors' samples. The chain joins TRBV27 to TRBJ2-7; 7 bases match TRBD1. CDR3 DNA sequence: TGTGCCAGCAGTCTCGGGACAGACCCTCTACGTAAGCAGTACTTC. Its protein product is CASSLGTDPLRKQYF.